This section outlines one TCR beta chain sequence together with its context. The data originate from a study of blood T cell repertoires in COVID-19. Across the study: The United States, Italy and Spain were the sources of the acute and convalescent COVID-19 samples. Nucleic acid was either cDNA or gDNA, and it came from T cells, B-cell-depleted T cells, or PBMCs.

The germline V gene encodes CDR1 SGDLS and CDR2 YYNGEE. The CDR3 has 16 amino acids. Trimming left V 0 bases short and J 2 bases short, with 11 bases between. Original processing notes: Amplification with reference gene primers provided the estimates of nucleated cell counts. The assay was immunoSEQ multiplex PCR, and TCRdb's table has in-frame clones only and misses some. V and J calls and clone size are copied from that table; D and trimming were computed from the DNA. Among about 74,000 clones listed, roughly 88% were seen once. V and J are TRBV9 and TRBJ1-4, with TRBD1 as a possible D gene (6 bases). This clonotype was sampled from a man between 65 and 85 years old with active or convalescent COVID-19. Material for sequencing was peripheral blood. The CDR3 sequence: CASSVAGVGTNEKLFF. Here the CDR3 DNA reads TGTGCCAGCAGCGTAGCAGGGGTCGGTACTAATGAAAAACTGTTTTTT.